This paragraph covers one T cell receptor beta chain sequence. This record belongs to a study of identical twins. Each CDR3 protein is one row after TCRdb ran MiXCR on the 5' RACE reads. The table includes roughly 750,000 distinct CDR3 sequences, about 20% detected once. Germline values: CDR1 MNHEY, CDR2 SVGEGT. Trimming took 0 bases from V and 7 from J, leaving 19 bases between them. This CDR3 spans 16 amino acids. The same sample was also used in a study of T cells expressing NK-cell markers.

The sequenced sample consisted of PBMCs. The rearrangement links TRBV6-2 or TRBV6-3 to TRBJ2-7; unclear D gene. This receptor was obtained from a woman between 18 and 29 years old in good health. For the CDR3, the DNA is TGTGCCAGCAGTTACTCGCAGGCCCACTCCGTCTGGGAGCAGTACTTC. As protein: CASSYSQAHSVWEQYF.